This TCR beta chain was identified during a study of human T cells and chemical hapten exposure. Study-wide background: Patients got weekly scalp diphenylcyclopropenone doses over the roughly 24-week study.

Time point described: patch test 1, 2 weeks after DPC sensitization. As to treatment: therapeutic diphenylcyclopropenone sensitization with weekly scalp DPC. In every case, blood was obtained before the patch test was applied. From whole blood left unfractionated, total RNA was extracted. As the library was built, unique molecular identifiers were attached to individual cDNA molecules. TCRdb re-analysed the RACE reads in MiXCR, keeping a single row per CDR3 protein. The table lists under 450,000 distinct CDR3 sequences, roughly 4.8% of them singletons, with under 3% in the top ten. This CDR3 is 13 amino acids long. Germline lookup yields CDR1 SQVTM and CDR2 ANQGSEA. J lost 2 bases, V lost 6 bases, and 3 bases had no gene match. This clonotype was observed many times.

This sample comprised whole blood, obtained in connection with sensitization to the hapten diphenylcyclopropenone (DPC). The chain is built from TRBV29-1 and TRBJ1-2, with TRBD1 matching over 10 bases. The sequence was collected from a woman between 50 and 59 years old with alopecia areata. Some clones in this sample may be carry-over from other donors' samples. CDR3 sequence (DNA): TGCAGCGTAGGACAGGGGGACAACTATGGCTACACCTTC. Residues: CSVGQGDNYGYTF.